These 20 T cell receptor beta chains originate from one sample sequenced in a study of regulatory T cells in long-lasting Graves disease. As to time point: persistent/refractory GD, antithyroid drugs over 5 years with positive TRAb. From RNA extracted from PBMCs, the TCR library was made. To make TCR beta libraries, researchers used iRepertoire HTBI primers and Arm-PCR of CDR3 regions. In TCRdb, the multiplex PCR reads were re-called with MiXCR into one record per CDR3 protein. The repertoire holds roughly 450,000 distinct CDR3 sequences, with 22% as singletons. The sample consisted of peripheral blood mononuclear cells (PBMCs), taken when the disease was refractory, from a patient treated with antithyroid drugs. Receptors originate from a female donor with Graves disease.

This chain uses TRBV4-1 with TRBJ2-5; no reliable D call. Trimming stripped 0 bases from V and 4 bases from J, with 12 bases between. Germline V gene lookup returns CDR1 MGHRA and CDR2 YSYEKL. This CDR3 contains 15 residues. DNA for the CDR3: TGCGCCAGCAGCCAAGAGGGCGTCCTCGGAGAGACCCAGTACTTC. Its protein is CASSQEGVLGETQYF.

This clonotype showed up many times. V usage is TRBV6-1 and J usage is TRBJ2-5; D remains ambiguous. Trimming took off 8 bases at V and 0 bases at J, with 13 bases between the two ends. The CDR3 covers 14 residues. Germline CDR1 reads MNHNS; CDR2 reads SASEGT. As DNA, the CDR3 is TGTGCCAGCCAGGTCAGCGAAAACCAAGAGACCCAGTACTTC. The encoded protein is CASQVSENQETQYF.

This clonotype occurred many times. V usage is TRBV5-1 and J usage is TRBJ1-2; 8 nucleotides match TRBD1. J lost 3 bases, V lost 0 bases, and 4 bases had no gene match. Germline-derived CDR1 and CDR2 are SGHRS and YFSETQ. The CDR3 runs to 15 residues. The CDR3 DNA reads TGCGCCAGCAGCTTGGTGCCAGGGGGCGACTATGGCTACACCTTC. It specifies CASSLVPGGDYGYTF.

This clonotype turned up a few times. The chain links TRBV19 to TRBJ1-1; 8 nucleotides match TRBD1. The CDR3 has 14 residues. Germline trimming cut 5 bases from V and 5 bases from J; bases unmatched to any gene: 7. Germline CDR1 and CDR2: LNHDA and SQIVND (reference sequence). This CDR3 reads CASSPNRGRTEAFF. The CDR3 DNA reads TGTGCCAGTAGTCCTAACAGGGGGAGAACTGAAGCTTTCTTT.

This clonotype appeared many times. The rearrangement uses TRBV7-8 and TRBJ1-1; the D gene is possibly TRBD1 (5 bases). The germline V gene has CDR1 SGHVS and CDR2 FQNEAQ. Deletions cut 9 bases from V and 1 base from J, with 15 bases between. The CDR3 has 14 amino acids. The CDR3 nucleotides are TGTGCCAGTTCGACGGGGCGGAGGAACACTGAAGCTTTCTTT. It specifies CASSTGRRNTEAFF.

The chain uses TRBV11-2 and TRBJ1-4, with D perhaps matching TRBD1 (6 bases). Germline V gene sequence: CDR1 SGHAT, CDR2 FQNNGV. V lost 3 bases to trimming and J lost 5 bases, with 13 bases between them. This CDR3 has 15 residues. This CDR3 reads CASSFNREKNEKLFF. The CDR3 nucleotides are TGTGCCAGCAGCTTCAACAGGGAGAAAAATGAAAAACTGTTTTTT. Filled out from reference TRBV11-2 and TRBJ1-4, the complete variable domain reads EAGVAQSPRYKIIEKRQSVAFWCNPISGHATLYWYQQILGQGPKLLIQFQNNGVVDDSQLPKDRFSAERLKGVDSTLKIQPAKLEDSAVYLCASSFNREKNEKLFFGSGTQLSVL.

This clonotype has ten or more counts. V usage is TRBV20-1 and J usage is TRBJ2-7; 7 nucleotides agree with TRBD2. Germline V gene sequence: CDR1 DFQATT, CDR2 SNEGSKA (reference sequence). The CDR3 contains 13 residues. The V gene end was trimmed by 3 bases and the J gene end by 7 bases; junction bases not matched to a gene: 9. CDR3 loop: CSASWDYVEEQYF. The CDR3 DNA sequence: TGCAGTGCTAGCTGGGACTACGTGGAAGAGCAGTACTTC.

This chain joins TRBV20-1 and TRBJ2-4; D may match TRBD1 or TRBD2 (5 bases each). Looked up from germline, CDR1 is DFQATT and CDR2 is SNEGSKA (reference sequence). Trimming stripped 3 bases from V and 8 bases from J, with 17 bases between. The CDR3 is 14 residues long. CDR3 region: CSARSGPPKDIQYF. CDR3 bases: TGCAGTGCTAGGTCGGGACCCCCGAAGGACATTCAGTACTTC.

This clonotype was recorded many times. This chain links TRBV30 with TRBJ2-2, with D hard to call. The V end was cut by 3 bases, the J end by 3 bases, with 2 bases between. The V gene's germline CDR1 is GTSNPN and CDR2 SVGIG (reference sequence). The CDR3 runs 11 residues. Written as DNA, the CDR3 is TGTGCCTGGAGGGACACCGGGGAGCTGTTTTTT. Translating gives CAWRDTGELFF.

This clonotype was seen only a few times. CDR3 in amino acids: CATSLLPGQGSYEQYF. CDR3 sequence (DNA): TGTGCCACCAGCCTATTACCGGGACAGGGGTCCTACGAGCAGTACTTC. The rearrangement joins TRBV15 to TRBJ2-7, with TRBD1 matching over 10 bases. V gave up 5 bases and J gave up 1 base; unmatched junction bases: 8. The germline V gene has CDR1 LNHNV and CDR2 YYDKDF (reference sequence). The CDR3 runs 16 residues.

In DNA, the CDR3 is TGCGCCAGCAGCTCGACTAGTGTCACGCCAGACGAGCAGTACTTC. As protein: CASSSTSVTPDEQYF. V usage is TRBV5-1 and J usage is TRBJ2-7, with a tentative D call TRBD2 (6 bases). The CDR3 contains 15 residues. Germline V gene data show CDR1 as SGHRS and CDR2 as YFSETQ. The ends were cut back, 3 bases at V and 5 bases at J, with 18 bases in the middle.

This clonotype was seen a handful of times. This may be a read error, as it is one base from a much larger clone. The chain carries TRBV28 and TRBJ2-7; D is unresolved. Trimming cost V 5 bases and J 3 bases, with 11 bases left between them. The V gene's germline CDR1 is MDHEN and CDR2 SYDVKM. The CDR3 spans 13 residues. This CDR3 is CASSPTTIYEQYF. CDR3 in DNA: TGTGCCAGCAGTCCGACAACCATCTACGAGCAGTACTTC. The full variable domain, rest sourced from reference TRBV28 and TRBJ2-7, is DVKVTQSSRYLVKRTGEKVFLECVQDMDHENMFWYRQDPGLGLRLIYFSYDVKMKEKGDIPEGYSVSREKKERFSLILESASTNQTSMYLCASSPTTIYEQYFGPGTRLTVT.

This clonotype came up many times. V is TRBV28 and J is TRBJ1-4; D might be TRBD1 (6 bases). The CDR3 runs to 14 residues. The V end was cut by 6 bases, the J end by 3 bases, with 11 bases between. Germline V CDR1 and CDR2: MDHEN, SYDVKM. In nucleotides, the CDR3 is TGTGCCAGCAGCTTAGGACAGCCTAATGAAAAACTGTTTTTT. This sequence encodes CASSLGQPNEKLFF.

This clonotype occurred a few times. The chain employs TRBV6-1 and TRBJ1-5, with 7 bases that match TRBD1. This CDR3 contains 16 residues. With 6 bases clipped from V and 7 bases from J, the junction kept 15 bases outside the gene matches. From germline, CDR1 is MNHNS and CDR2 SASEGT. CDR3 amino acids: CASSPPTGASIQPQHF. The DNA for the CDR3 is TGTGCCAGCAGCCCGCCCACAGGGGCCTCTATCCAGCCCCAGCATTTT.

There are a few counts of this clonotype. The chain links TRBV5-1 to TRBJ2-2; the D gene is possibly TRBD1 (5 bases). This CDR3 contains 15 residues. Germline CDR1 is SGHRS and CDR2 is YFSETQ. V lost 4 bases to trimming and J lost 2 bases, with 12 bases between them. Written as DNA, the CDR3 is TGCGCCAGCAGCGCTGCCAGGGTTAACACCGGGGAGCTGTTTTTT. It codes for CASSAARVNTGELFF.

This clonotype was counted between two and nine times. The chain couples TRBV30 to TRBJ1-1, with D hard to call. This CDR3 contains 14 residues. Germline CDR1 GTSNPN, CDR2 SVGIG (reference sequence). V lost 4 bases to trimming and J lost 1 base, with 13 bases between them. The CDR3 protein is CAWTSTFWNTEAFF. CDR3 in DNA: TGTGCCTGGACATCGACATTCTGGAACACTGAAGCTTTCTTT.

V usage is TRBV20-1 and J usage is TRBJ2-7; TRBD1 or TRBD2 may be the D gene (5 bases each). The CDR3 covers 15 residues. Germline V gives CDR1 DFQATT, CDR2 SNEGSKA (reference sequence). Trimming stripped 4 bases from V and 5 bases from J, with 21 bases between. CDR3 region: CSAIGSGHGADEQYF. The CDR3 DNA reads TGCAGTGCTATAGGGAGTGGACATGGGGCCGACGAGCAGTACTTC.

This chain links TRBV19 with TRBJ1-2; a possible D gene is TRBD1 (5 bases). The CDR3 spans 13 residues. Trimming cost V 4 bases and J 5 bases, with 11 bases left between them. The germline V gene has CDR1 LNHDA and CDR2 SQIVND (reference sequence). CDR3 nucleotides: TGTGCCAGTAGTAACCAGGGCCAATATGGCTACACCTTC. As protein: CASSNQGQYGYTF.

This clonotype showed up many times. The chain couples TRBV27 to TRBJ1-6; TRBD1 agrees at 8 bases. CDR3 size: 15 residues. The junction had 6 bases not matched to a gene; V was cut back by 4 bases and J by 7 bases. Per the germline V gene, CDR1 is MNHEY and CDR2 is SMNVEV (reference sequence). CDR3 DNA sequence: TGTGCCAGCAGTTCGGACAGGGTGGGGAATTCACCCCTCCACTTT. Its protein product is CASSSDRVGNSPLHF.

The V call is TRBV9, the J call TRBJ1-6; D gene unclear. The CDR3 runs 13 residues. Trimming took 0 bases from V and 14 from J, leaving 12 bases between them. Germline CDR1 SGDLS, CDR2 YYNGEE. The CDR3 sequence: CASSVDGSRSLHF. The CDR3 nucleotides read TGTGCCAGCAGCGTAGATGGCTCTAGGTCCCTCCACTTT.